The next 5 T cell receptor beta chains were all read from a single sample in a study of vaccination effects on CD4 cells after COVID-19. The antigens these receptors bind are not known. CD4+ T cells specific for antigen were expanded with viral peptide pools by the ViraFEST assay before sequencing. Once cultured for around 11 days, the cells underwent separation to obtain CD4+ T cells. Having tested negative for nucleocapsid antibodies, the vaccine recipients showed no prior SARS-CoV-2 infection. Produced via immunoSEQ multiplex PCR; TCRdb's table is partial and in-frame only. Of around 55,000 clones detected, more than 60% appear once; the ten largest clones hold approximately 20%. The specimen comprised CD4+ T cells from PBMCs cultured with SARS-CoV-2 spike peptides, sampled before COVID-19 vaccination. These receptors were obtained from a human donor who received a COVID-19 vaccine.

The CDR3 loop is CASSFPDSYEQYF. CDR3 nucleotide sequence: TGTGCCAGCAGTTTTCCAGACAGCTACGAGCAGTACTTC. The gene calls are TRBV6-2 or TRBV6-3 and TRBJ2-7, with TRBD1 as a possible D gene (5 bases). Germline-derived CDR1 and CDR2 are MNHEY and SVGEGT. There are 13 residues in the CDR3. The germline V and J ends were trimmed by 4 bases and 3 bases, with 10 bases remaining between them.

There are a few counts of this clone. V is TRBV5-5 and J is TRBJ2-2; TRBD2 matches at 8 bases. Trimming at V came to 6 bases and at J to 2 bases, leaving 9 bases not matched to a gene. The CDR3 extends over 16 amino acids. CDR1 is SGHKS, CDR2 YYEKEE, per germline (reference sequence). CDR3 region: CASTPSGGANTGELFF. The CDR3 DNA sequence: TGTGCCAGCACCCCCTCGGGAGGGGCCAACACCGGGGAGCTGTTTTTT. Using reference TRBV5-5 and TRBJ2-2 for the parts outside the CDR3, the full variable domain is DAGVTQSPTHLIKTRGQQVTLRCSPISGHKSVSWYQQVLGQGPQFIFQYYEKEERGRGNFPDRFSARQFPNYSSELNVNALLLGDSALYLCASTPSGGANTGELFFGEGSRLTVL.

This clone was recorded a few times. The chain recombines TRBV5-1 with TRBJ2-7; 7 bases are shared with TRBD1. Germline V gene sequence: CDR1 SGHRS, CDR2 YFSETQ. The CDR3 is made up of 15 amino acids. V lost 0 bases and J lost 6; bases outside the gene matches: 9. Here the CDR3 DNA reads TGCGCCAGCAGCTTGGTACCGCAGGGGGAGAGCGAGCAGTACTTC. This translates into CASSLVPQGESEQYF.

This chain links TRBV6-6 with TRBJ2-7; 7 positions agree with TRBD2. Germline CDR1 MNHNY, CDR2 SVGAGI (reference sequence). Trimming took 3 bases from V and 3 from J; bases not matched to a gene: 8. There are 15 residues in the CDR3. The chain's CDR3 is CASSYWGGKGYEQYF. The CDR3 region has the DNA TGTGCCAGCAGTTATTGGGGGGGGAAAGGCTACGAGCAGTACTTC.

This chain uses TRBV7-9 with TRBJ1-3; D call uncertain. The germline V gene has CDR1 SEHNR and CDR2 FQNEAQ (reference sequence). V was trimmed by 11 bases and J by 4 bases, leaving 9 bases between them. The CDR3 is made up of 11 amino acids. For the CDR3, the DNA is TGTGCCGGAGGCGGGGGAAACACCATATATTTT. Protein product: CAGGGGNTIYF.